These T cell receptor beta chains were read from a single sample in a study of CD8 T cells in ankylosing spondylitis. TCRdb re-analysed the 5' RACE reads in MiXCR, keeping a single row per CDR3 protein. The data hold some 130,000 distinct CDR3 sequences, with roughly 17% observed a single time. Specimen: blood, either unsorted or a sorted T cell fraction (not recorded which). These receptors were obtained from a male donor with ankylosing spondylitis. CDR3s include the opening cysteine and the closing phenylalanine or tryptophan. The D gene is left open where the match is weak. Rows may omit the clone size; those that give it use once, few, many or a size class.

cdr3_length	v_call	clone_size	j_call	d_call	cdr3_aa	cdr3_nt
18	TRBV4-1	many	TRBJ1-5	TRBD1	CASSQMTGGPLRNQPQHF	TGCGCCAGCAGCCAAATGACAGGGGGCCCCCTGAGGAATCAGCCCCAGCATTTT
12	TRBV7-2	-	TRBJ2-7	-	CASSLRLFEQYF	TGTGCCAGCAGCTTACGCCTATTCGAGCAGTACTTC
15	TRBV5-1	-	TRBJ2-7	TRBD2	CASSLFSGRQDEQYF	TGCGCCAGCAGCTTGTTCAGCGGGAGACAGGACGAGCAGTACTTC
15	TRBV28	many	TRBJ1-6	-	CAATGPSSYNSPLHF	TGTGCCGCCACAGGGCCAAGCTCCTATAATTCACCCCTCCACTTT
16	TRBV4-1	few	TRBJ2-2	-	CASSQDRVSVTGELFF	TGCGCCAGCAGCCAAGATAGGGTGTCGGTCACCGGGGAGCTGTTTTTT
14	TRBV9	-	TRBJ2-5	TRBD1	CASSVDRGIETQYF	TGTGCCAGCAGCGTAGACAGGGGGATAGAGACCCAGTACTTC
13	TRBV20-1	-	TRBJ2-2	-	CSASLQGTGELFF	TGCAGTGCTTCCCTACAGGGAACCGGGGAGCTGTTTTTT
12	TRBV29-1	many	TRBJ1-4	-	CSVAEGGEKLFF	TGCAGCGTTGCGGAGGGGGGGGAAAAACTGTTTTTT
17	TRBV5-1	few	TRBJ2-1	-	CASSLWLAASSYNEQFF	TGCGCCAGCAGCTTGTGGTTAGCGGCTTCCTCCTACAATGAGCAGTTCTTC
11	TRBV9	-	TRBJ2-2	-	CASQLSGELFF	TGTGCCAGCCAGCTATCCGGGGAGCTGTTTTTT
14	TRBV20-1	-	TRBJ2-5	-	CSARVQAHRETQYF	TGCAGTGCTAGAGTCCAGGCCCACCGGGAGACCCAGTACTTC
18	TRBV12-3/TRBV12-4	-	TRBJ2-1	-	CASQGGGGPSHYYNEQFF	TGTGCCAGCCAGGGGGGGGGAGGGCCCTCTCACTACTACAATGAGCAGTTCTTC
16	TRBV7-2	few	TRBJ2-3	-	CASSSSSALSTDTQYF	TGTGCCAGCAGCTCCTCCTCGGCGCTAAGCACAGATACGCAGTATTTT
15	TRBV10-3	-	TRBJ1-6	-	CAISDPGTNGSPLHF	TGTGCCATCAGTGACCCCGGGACGAATGGTTCACCCCTCCACTTT
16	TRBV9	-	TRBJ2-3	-	CASSVADTWDTDTQYF	TGTGCCAGCAGCGTAGCAGACACCTGGGACACAGATACGCAGTATTTT
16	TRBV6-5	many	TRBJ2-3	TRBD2	CASSYSASGSTDTQYF	TGTGCCAGCAGTTACTCGGCTAGCGGGAGCACAGATACGCAGTATTTT
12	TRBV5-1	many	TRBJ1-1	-	CASSFIQGEAFF	TGCGCCAGCAGCTTTATACAGGGTGAAGCTTTCTTT
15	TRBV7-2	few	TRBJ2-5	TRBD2	CASSGGEHRWETQYF	TGTGCCAGCAGCGGGGGGGAGCACAGATGGGAGACCCAGTACTTC
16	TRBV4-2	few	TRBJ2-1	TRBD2	CASGPGLAGGPGEQFF	TGTGCCAGCGGACCGGGACTAGCGGGAGGGCCCGGGGAGCAGTTCTTC
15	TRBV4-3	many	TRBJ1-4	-	CASSQVRDGNEKLFF	TGCGCCAGCAGCCAAGTTCGGGACGGTAATGAAAAACTGTTTTTT
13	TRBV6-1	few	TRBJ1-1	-	CASSDQGNTEAFF	TGTGCCAGCAGTGATCAGGGGAACACTGAAGCTTTCTTT
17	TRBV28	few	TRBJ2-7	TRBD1	CASSFPNPGQGAYEQYF	TGTGCCAGCAGTTTTCCCAACCCGGGACAGGGTGCATACGAGCAGTACTTC
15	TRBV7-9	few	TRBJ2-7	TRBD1	CASGNLGDRGYEQYF	TGTGCCAGCGGAAACTTAGGGGACAGAGGCTACGAGCAGTACTTC
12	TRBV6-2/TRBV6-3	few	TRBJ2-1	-	CASTSPYNEQFF	TGTGCCAGTACTTCGCCCTACAATGAGCAGTTCTTC
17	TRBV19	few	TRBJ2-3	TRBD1	CASSPRQGANPTDTQYF	TGTGCCAGTAGTCCGAGACAGGGGGCGAACCCCACAGATACGCAGTATTTT
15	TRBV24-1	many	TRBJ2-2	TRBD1	CATSRTGDKPGELFF	TGTGCCACCAGTCGAACAGGGGATAAACCCGGGGAGCTGTTTTTT
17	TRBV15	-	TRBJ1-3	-	CATSARDGSRTGNTIYF	TGTGCCACCAGCGCACGGGACGGGAGTCGTACAGGAAACACCATATATTTT
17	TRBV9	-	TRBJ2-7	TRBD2	CASSVGLAGEGLEEQYF	TGTGCCAGCAGCGTCGGGCTAGCGGGAGAAGGACTGGAGGAGCAGTACTTC
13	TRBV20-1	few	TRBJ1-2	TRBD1	CGINTGQGDGYTF	TGCGGTATAAACACGGGACAGGGGGATGGCTACACCTTC
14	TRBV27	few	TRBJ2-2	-	CASSKVGGPGELFF	TGTGCCAGCAGTAAAGTCGGGGGACCCGGGGAGCTGTTTTTT
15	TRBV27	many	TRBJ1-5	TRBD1	CASSEGQGNSQPQHF	TGTGCCAGCAGTGAGGGACAGGGTAACTCTCAGCCCCAGCATTTT
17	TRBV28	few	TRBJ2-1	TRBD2	CATYYGSGRGTYNEQFF	TGTGCCACGTATTATGGTAGCGGGAGGGGGACCTACAATGAGCAGTTCTTC
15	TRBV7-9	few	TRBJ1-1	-	CASSPTRGDYPEAFF	TGTGCCAGCAGCCCAACACGGGGGGATTATCCTGAAGCTTTCTTT
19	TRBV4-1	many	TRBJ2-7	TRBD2	CASSQDPIGLAGGSYEQYF	TGCGCCAGCAGCCAAGATCCGATCGGGCTAGCGGGGGGTTCCTACGAGCAGTACTTC
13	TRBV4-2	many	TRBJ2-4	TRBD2	CASSHPRGDIQYF	TGTGCCAGCAGCCACCCCCGGGGGGACATTCAGTACTTC
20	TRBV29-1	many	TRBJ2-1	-	CSVVLEERDYSHEVYNEQFF	TGCAGCGTTGTTCTGGAAGAGCGCGACTACTCTCACGAAGTATACAATGAGCAGTTCTTC
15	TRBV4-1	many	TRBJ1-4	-	CASSQRFRGGEKLFF	TGCGCCAGCAGCCAACGGTTTAGGGGAGGTGAAAAACTGTTTTTT
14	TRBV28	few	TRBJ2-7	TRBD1	CASSLRDRAHEQYF	TGTGCCAGCAGCCTCCGGGACAGGGCCCACGAGCAGTACTTC
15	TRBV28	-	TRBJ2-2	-	CASSLSQVNTGELFF	TGTGCCAGCAGTTTGTCGCAGGTGAACACCGGGGAGCTGTTTTTT
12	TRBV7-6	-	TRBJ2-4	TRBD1	CASSDRGNIQYF	TGTGCCAGCAGCGACAGGGGGAACATTCAGTACTTC
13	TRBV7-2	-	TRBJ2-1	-	CASSARSYNEQFF	TGTGCCAGCAGCGCCAGATCCTACAATGAGCAGTTCTTC
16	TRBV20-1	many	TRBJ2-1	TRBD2	CSASQLGLAGVNEQFF	TGCAGTGCTAGCCAACTGGGACTAGCGGGCGTCAATGAGCAGTTCTTC
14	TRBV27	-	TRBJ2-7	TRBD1	CASSWDRSSYEQYF	TGTGCCAGCAGTTGGGACAGGAGCTCCTACGAGCAGTACTTC
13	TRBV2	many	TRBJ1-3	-	CASRGISGNTIYF	TGTGCCAGCAGGGGAATCTCTGGAAACACCATATATTTT
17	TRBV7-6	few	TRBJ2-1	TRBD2	CASSLPGLAGEGNEQFF	TGTGCCAGCAGCTTACCAGGGCTAGCGGGAGAAGGCAATGAGCAGTTCTTC
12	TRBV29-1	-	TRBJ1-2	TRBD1	CSVEADRDGYTF	TGCAGCGTTGAAGCCGACAGGGATGGCTACACCTTC
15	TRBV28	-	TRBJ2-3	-	CASSFLAEETDTQYF	TGTGCCAGCAGTTTTCTCGCGGAAGAAACAGATACGCAGTATTTT
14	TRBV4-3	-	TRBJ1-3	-	CASSPAGEGNTIYF	TGCGCCAGCAGCCCTGCCGGGGAGGGAAACACCATATATTTT
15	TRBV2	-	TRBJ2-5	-	CASSEARGIQETQYF	TGTGCCAGCAGTGAAGCGCGAGGGATCCAAGAGACCCAGTACTTC
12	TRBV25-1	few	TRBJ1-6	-	CASKNYNSPLHF	TGTGCCAGCAAAAACTATAATTCACCCCTCCACTTT
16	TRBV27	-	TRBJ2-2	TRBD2	CASSLWGLDTTGELFF	TGTGCCAGCAGTCTTTGGGGACTAGATACCACCGGGGAGCTGTTTTTT
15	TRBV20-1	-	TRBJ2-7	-	CSRKVRERGSDEQYF	TGCAGTCGTAAAGTCAGGGAAAGGGGGTCGGACGAGCAGTACTTC
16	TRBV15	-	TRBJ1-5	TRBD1	CATSRDLRQGLQPQHF	TGTGCCACCAGCAGAGATCTGAGACAGGGACTTCAGCCCCAGCATTTT
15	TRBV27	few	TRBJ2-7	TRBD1	CASSARDRVGYEQYF	TGTGCCAGCAGTGCCCGGGACAGGGTAGGGTACGAGCAGTACTTC
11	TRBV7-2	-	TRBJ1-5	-	CASGVRQPQHF	TGTGCCAGCGGGGTGAGACAGCCCCAGCATTTT
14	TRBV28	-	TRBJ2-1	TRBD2	CASTEETSGNEQFF	TGTGCCAGCACCGAGGAGACTAGCGGTAATGAGCAGTTCTTC
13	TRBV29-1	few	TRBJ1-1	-	CSVGGAGNTEAFF	TGCAGCGTTGGGGGTGCGGGGAACACTGAAGCTTTCTTT
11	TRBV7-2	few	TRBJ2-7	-	CATMGANEQYF	TGTGCCACCATGGGGGCCAACGAGCAGTACTTC
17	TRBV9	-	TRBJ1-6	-	CASSVEMVPFHNSPLHF	TGTGCCAGCAGCGTAGAGATGGTGCCTTTCCATAATTCACCCCTCCACTTT
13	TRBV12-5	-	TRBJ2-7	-	CASGLARYYEQYF	TGTGCTAGTGGTTTGGCCCGTTACTACGAGCAGTACTTC